Listed here are 8 T cell receptor beta chains from one sample, sequenced in a study of CD4+ T cells in melanoma. Measured with immunoSEQ multiplex PCR; TCRdb has only the in-frame clones, and not every one. Here the sample spans approximately 19,000 clones, around 80% being singletons. All receptors derive from a human donor with melanoma.

This chain joins TRBV6-5 and TRBJ1-2, with a tentative D call TRBD1 (6 bases). Between the trimmed V and J ends, which lost 6 bases and 7 bases, there was a span of 15 bases. The CDR3 spans 13 residues. Germline values: CDR1 MNHEY, CDR2 SVGAGI. This CDR3 is CASSLGQGIGYTF. The CDR3 nucleotides are TGTGCCAGCAGCTTAGGGCAGGGGATTGGCTACACCTTC.

The rearrangement joins TRBV11-2 to TRBJ1-6; D gene uncertain. The V end lost 5 bases, the J end lost 7 bases, and 3 bases lay between the germline ends. This CDR3 has 11 residues. Looked up from germline, CDR1 is SGHAT and CDR2 is FQNNGV. The CDR3 protein is CASSTNSPLHF. The CDR3, as DNA: TGTGCCAGCAGCACCAATTCACCCCTCCACTTT.

The chain recombines TRBV11-2 with TRBJ2-7, with D perhaps assigned TRBD1 or TRBD2 (5 bases each). CDR3 size: 15 residues. Trimming shortened V by 5 bases and J by 5 bases, and 19 bases separated the two germline ends. Germline V gene sequence: CDR1 SGHAT, CDR2 FQNNGV. The CDR3 protein is CASSPVPQGANEQYF. CDR3 coding DNA: TGTGCCAGCAGCCCCGTCCCGCAGGGAGCTAACGAGCAGTACTTC.

This chain joins TRBV7-9 and TRBJ1-5; no definite D call. Germline CDR1 is SEHNR and CDR2 is FQNEAQ (reference sequence). Trimming pared 1 base from V and 7 bases from J, leaving 8 bases between. The CDR3 has 13 residues. The CDR3 spells CASSLGVNQPQHF. CDR3 DNA: TGTGCCAGCAGCTTAGGGGTGAACCAGCCCCAGCATTTT.

This CDR3 is CASSITSGVSYNEQFF. DNA of the CDR3: TGTGCCAGTAGTATAACTAGCGGGGTCTCCTACAATGAGCAGTTCTTC. This chain uses TRBV19 with TRBJ2-1; 10 bases map to TRBD2. The CDR3 contains 16 residues. Germline lookup yields CDR1 LNHDA and CDR2 SQIVND (reference sequence). Trimming removed 2 bases from V and 0 bases from J; junction bases left unmatched: 1.

CDR3 in DNA: TGTGCCAGCAGCCGGGGGGATTGGGGTAGGAACACTGAAGCTTTCTTT. Translation: CASSRGDWGRNTEAFF. This chain connects TRBV6-6 to TRBJ1-1, with D possibly TRBD1 on 5 matching bases. V was trimmed by 6 bases and J by 1 base, leaving 18 bases between them. The CDR3 consists of 16 residues. Germline V gene data show CDR1 as MNHNY and CDR2 as SVGAGI (reference sequence).

J is TRBJ2-3 and V is TRBV7-3; TRBD2 matches at 8 bases. Losses at the gene ends were 4 bases for V and 5 bases for J; bases not matched to a gene: 8. Germline assignment: CDR1 SGHTA and CDR2 FQGTGA. The CDR3 runs to 15 residues. The CDR3 protein is CASSSGTRILDTQYF. Here the CDR3 DNA reads TGTGCCAGCAGCTCCGGGACTAGGATCCTAGATACGCAGTATTTT.

In its sample, this clone was seen once. The chain links TRBV19 to TRBJ2-1, with a possible D match to TRBD2 (5 bases). Germline CDR1 LNHDA, CDR2 SQIVND (reference sequence). The CDR3 is 13 amino acids. V dropped 8 bases and J dropped 6 bases, with 14 bases sitting between them. CDR3 in amino acids: CASCSETCNEQFF. The CDR3 region has the DNA TGTGCCAGTTGTAGCGAGACCTGCAATGAGCAGTTCTTC.